The 12 T cell receptor beta chains listed next were all sequenced from one sample in a study of cytomegalovirus exposure and HLA in healthy donors. The assay was immunoSEQ multiplex PCR, and TCRdb's table has in-frame clones only and misses some. The sample lists approximately 170,000 clones, 85% occurring once. Sequencing was carried out using PBMCs. Receptors were obtained from a man between 18 and 35 years old in good health and CMV-seropositive.

The chain links TRBV25-1 to TRBJ1-4; 8 bases line up with TRBD1. The germline V gene encodes CDR1 MGHDK and CDR2 SYGVNS. Trimming took 6 bases from V and 5 from J; bases not matched to a gene: 5. The CDR3 is 14 residues long. CDR3 in amino acids: CASRGGQANEKLFF. As DNA, the CDR3 is TGTGCCAGCAGGGGGGGACAGGCGAATGAAAAACTGTTTTTT.

The chain is built from TRBV10-2 and TRBJ2-1; 11 bases line up with TRBD2. The CDR3 has 16 residues. The junction had 10 bases not matched to a gene; V was cut back by 9 bases and J by 3 bases. The germline CDR1 and CDR2 sequences are WSHSY and SAAADI. CDR3 sequence (DNA): TGCGCCAGTAGAGTTATAGCGGGGGGGCTCTACAATGAGCAGTTCTTC. This gives the protein CASRVIAGGLYNEQFF.

The chain joins TRBV29-1 to TRBJ2-5, with D possibly TRBD2 on 5 matching bases. This CDR3 is built from 14 residues. Trimming stripped 6 bases from V and 7 bases from J, with 21 bases between. Looked up from germline, CDR1 is SQVTM and CDR2 is ANQGSEA. This CDR3 is CSVGRVGVMRTQYF. CDR3 DNA: TGCAGCGTCGGACGAGTCGGGGTTATGAGGACCCAGTACTTC.

There are a few counts of this clone. This chain joins TRBV6-1 and TRBJ1-5, with 8 positions matching TRBD1. This CDR3 region has 17 residues. Germline V gene lookup returns CDR1 MNHNS and CDR2 SASEGT. Trimming removed 6 bases from V and 2 bases from J; junction bases left unmatched: 12. CDR3 in DNA: TGTGCCAGCAGCGAACTACAGGGGGGTAGCGGCAATCAGCCCCAGCATTTT. Its protein product is CASSELQGGSGNQPQHF.

The chain joins TRBV18 to TRBJ2-2, with 7 bases identical to TRBD1. Germline CDR1 reads KGHSH; CDR2 reads LQKENI. The CDR3 loop spans 18 amino acids. With 1 base clipped from V and 4 bases from J, the junction kept 12 bases outside the gene matches. As DNA, the CDR3 is TGTGCCAGCTCACCACAGGAGAGGGGACAGAAGTTCACCGGGGAGCTGTTTTTT. It is translated as CASSPQERGQKFTGELFF.

The chain couples TRBV28 to TRBJ2-1; 14 nucleotides match TRBD2. J lost 9 bases, V lost 5 bases, and 9 bases had no gene match. The length of the CDR3 is 16 residues. Germline V gene sequence: CDR1 MDHEN, CDR2 SYDVKM. The CDR3 is CASSSPGTSGSFEQFF. CDR3 in DNA: TGTGCCAGCAGTAGCCCCGGGACTAGCGGGAGTTTTGAGCAGTTCTTC.

The chain carries TRBV6-5 and TRBJ2-1; TRBD2 aligns across 7 bases. The ends lost 3 bases at V and 10 bases at J; junction bases unmatched: 12. Germline loops: CDR1 MNHEY, CDR2 SVGAGI. CDR3 length equals 15 residues. The CDR3 sequence is CASSYYAGARSEQFF. The DNA of the CDR3 is TGTGCCAGCAGTTATTATGCGGGAGCCCGGTCAGAGCAGTTCTTC.

V usage is TRBV11-2 and J usage is TRBJ2-1; TRBD2 matches at 8 bases. Germline trimming cut 1 base from V and 2 bases from J; bases unmatched to any gene: 7. The CDR3 is 17 residues long. The germline V gene has CDR1 SGHAT and CDR2 FQNNGV. CDR3: CASSLGSAGEPYNEQFF. The DNA for the CDR3 is TGTGCCAGCAGCTTAGGGTCAGCGGGGGAACCCTACAATGAGCAGTTCTTC.

The genes are TRBV4-1 and TRBJ1-4; no clear D. Trimming stripped 1 base from V and 5 bases from J, with 8 bases between. This CDR3 is 14 amino acids long. CDR1 and CDR2 (germline): MGHRA, YSYEKL. For the CDR3, the DNA is TGCGCCAGCAGCCAAGGGGCCCTAAATGAAAAACTGTTTTTT. Its translation is CASSQGALNEKLFF.

The V gene is TRBV2, the J gene TRBJ1-5; TRBD1 agrees at 10 bases. The V and J ends lost 6 bases and 0 bases, in that order; junction bases with no gene match: 5. The V gene's germline CDR1 is SNHLY and CDR2 FYNNEI. This CDR3 has 16 residues. The chain's CDR3 is CASRSGTGDSNQPQHF. CDR3 bases: TGTGCCAGCAGGTCCGGGACAGGGGATAGCAATCAGCCCCAGCATTTT.

The chain links TRBV5-1 to TRBJ2-5; D perhaps matches TRBD2 (5 bases). V lost 0 bases and J 4 bases, leaving 13 bases between the germline ends. The CDR3 loop spans 15 amino acids. Germline V gene sequence: CDR1 SGHRS, CDR2 YFSETQ. CDR3 in amino acids: CASSLVGNKGETQYF. The CDR3 nucleotides are TGCGCCAGCAGCTTGGTCGGGAACAAGGGAGAGACCCAGTACTTC. The whole variable domain, remainder taken from reference TRBV5-1 and TRBJ2-5, is KAGVTQTPRYLIKTRGQQVTLSCSPISGHRSVSWYQQTPGQGLQFLFEYFSETQRNKGNFPGRFSGRQFSNSRSEMNVSTLELGDSALYLCASSLVGNKGETQYFGPGTRLLVL.

The CDR3 is CANTRGGQPQHF. As DNA, the CDR3 is TGTGCCAACACCAGAGGCGGTCAGCCCCAGCATTTT. This chain joins TRBV21-1 and TRBJ1-5. TRBV21-1 is flagged as a pseudogene. This CDR3 is built from 12 residues.